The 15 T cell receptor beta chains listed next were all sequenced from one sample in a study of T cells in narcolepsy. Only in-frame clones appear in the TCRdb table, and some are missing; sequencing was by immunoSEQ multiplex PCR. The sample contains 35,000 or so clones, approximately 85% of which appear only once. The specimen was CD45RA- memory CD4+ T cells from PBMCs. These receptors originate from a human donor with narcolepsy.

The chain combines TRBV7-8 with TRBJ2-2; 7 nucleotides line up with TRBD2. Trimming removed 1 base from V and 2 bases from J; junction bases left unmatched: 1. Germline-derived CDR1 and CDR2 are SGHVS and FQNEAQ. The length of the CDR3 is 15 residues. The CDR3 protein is CASSLGTSNTGELFF. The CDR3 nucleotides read TGTGCCAGCAGCTTAGGGACTAGTAACACCGGGGAGCTGTTTTTT.

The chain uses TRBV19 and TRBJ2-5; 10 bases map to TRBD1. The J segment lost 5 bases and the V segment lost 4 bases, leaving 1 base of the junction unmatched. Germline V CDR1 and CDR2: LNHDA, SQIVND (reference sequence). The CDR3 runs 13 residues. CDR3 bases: TGTGCCAGTAGTAGGGGACAGGGGGAGACCCAGTACTTC. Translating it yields CASSRGQGETQYF.

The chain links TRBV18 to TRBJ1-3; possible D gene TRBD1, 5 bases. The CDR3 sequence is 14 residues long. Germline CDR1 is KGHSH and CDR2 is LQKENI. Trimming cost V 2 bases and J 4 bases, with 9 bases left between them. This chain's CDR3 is CASSPGTRGNTIYF. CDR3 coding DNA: TGTGCCAGCTCACCAGGGACCCGAGGAAACACCATATATTTT.

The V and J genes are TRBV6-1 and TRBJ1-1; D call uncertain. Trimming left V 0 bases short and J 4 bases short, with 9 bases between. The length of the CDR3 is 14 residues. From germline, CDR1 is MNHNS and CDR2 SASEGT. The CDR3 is CASSEAGAGTEAFF. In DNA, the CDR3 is TGTGCCAGCAGTGAAGCTGGAGCGGGCACTGAAGCTTTCTTT.

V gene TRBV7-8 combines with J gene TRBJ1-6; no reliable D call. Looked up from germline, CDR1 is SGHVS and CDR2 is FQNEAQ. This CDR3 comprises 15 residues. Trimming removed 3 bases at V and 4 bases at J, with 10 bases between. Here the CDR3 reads CASSFTSPYNSPLHF. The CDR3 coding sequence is TGTGCCAGCAGCTTTACGAGCCCGTATAATTCACCCCTCCACTTT.

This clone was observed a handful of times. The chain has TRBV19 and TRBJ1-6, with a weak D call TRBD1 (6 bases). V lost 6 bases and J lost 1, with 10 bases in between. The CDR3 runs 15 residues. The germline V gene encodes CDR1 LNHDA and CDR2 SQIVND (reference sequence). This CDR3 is CASRPQGSYNSPLHF. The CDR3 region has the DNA TGTGCCAGTAGGCCACAGGGTTCCTATAATTCACCCCTCCACTTT. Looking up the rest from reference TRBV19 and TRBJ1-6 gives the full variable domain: DGGITQSPKYLFRKEGQNVTLSCEQNLNHDAMYWYRQDPGQGLRLIYYSQIVNDFQKGDIAEGYSVSREKKESFPLTVTSAQKNPTAFYLCASRPQGSYNSPLHFGNGTRLTVT.

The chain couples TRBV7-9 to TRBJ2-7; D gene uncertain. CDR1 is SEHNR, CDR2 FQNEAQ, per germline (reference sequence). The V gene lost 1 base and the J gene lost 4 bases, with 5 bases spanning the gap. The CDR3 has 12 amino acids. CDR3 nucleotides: TGTGCCAGCAGCTTAGATGCGTACGAGCAGTACTTC. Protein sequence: CASSLDAYEQYF.

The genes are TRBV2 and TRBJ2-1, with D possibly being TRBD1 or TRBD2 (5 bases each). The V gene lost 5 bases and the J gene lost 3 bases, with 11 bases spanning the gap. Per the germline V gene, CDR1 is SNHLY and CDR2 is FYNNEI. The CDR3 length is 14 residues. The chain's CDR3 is CASSTGTHYNEQFF. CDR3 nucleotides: TGTGCCAGCAGTACCGGGACCCACTACAATGAGCAGTTCTTC.

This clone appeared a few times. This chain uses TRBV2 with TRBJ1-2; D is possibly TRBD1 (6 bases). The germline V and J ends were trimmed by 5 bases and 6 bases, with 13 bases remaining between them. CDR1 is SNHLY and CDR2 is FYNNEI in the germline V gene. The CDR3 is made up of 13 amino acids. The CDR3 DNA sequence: TGTGCCAGCAGTTTGGACAGTCCAAATGGCTACACCTTC. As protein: CASSLDSPNGYTF. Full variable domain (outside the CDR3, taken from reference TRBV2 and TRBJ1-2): EPEVTQTPSHQVTQMGQEVILRCVPISNHLYFYWYRQILGQKVEFLVSFYNNEISEKSEIFDDQFSVERPDGSNFTLKIRSTKLEDSAMYFCASSLDSPNGYTFGSGTRLTVV.

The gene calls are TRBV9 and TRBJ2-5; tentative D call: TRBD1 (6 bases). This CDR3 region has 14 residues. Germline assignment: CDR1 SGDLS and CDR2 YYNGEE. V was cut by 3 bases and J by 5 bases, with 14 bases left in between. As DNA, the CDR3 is TGTGCCAGCAGCGGTAGGGACAACGGGGAGACCCAGTACTTC. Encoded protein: CASSGRDNGETQYF.

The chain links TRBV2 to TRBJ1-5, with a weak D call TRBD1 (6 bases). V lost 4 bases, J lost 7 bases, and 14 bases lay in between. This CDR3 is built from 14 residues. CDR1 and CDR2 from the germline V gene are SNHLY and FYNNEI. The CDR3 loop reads CASSGQAKGQPQHF. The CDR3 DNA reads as TGTGCCAGCAGTGGACAGGCAAAGGGACAGCCCCAGCATTTT.

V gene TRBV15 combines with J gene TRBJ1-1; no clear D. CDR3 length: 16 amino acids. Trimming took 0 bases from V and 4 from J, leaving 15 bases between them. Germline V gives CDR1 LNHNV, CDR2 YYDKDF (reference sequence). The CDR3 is CATSRDPEALGTEAFF. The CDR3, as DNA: TGTGCCACCAGCAGAGATCCGGAGGCCTTGGGCACTGAAGCTTTCTTT.

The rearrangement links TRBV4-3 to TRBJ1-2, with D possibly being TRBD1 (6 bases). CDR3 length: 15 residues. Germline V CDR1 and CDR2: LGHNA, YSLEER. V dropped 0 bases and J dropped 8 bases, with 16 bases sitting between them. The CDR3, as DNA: TGCGCCAGCAGCCAAGATAGGGGGGCCCCTGGAGGCTACACCTTC. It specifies CASSQDRGAPGGYTF.

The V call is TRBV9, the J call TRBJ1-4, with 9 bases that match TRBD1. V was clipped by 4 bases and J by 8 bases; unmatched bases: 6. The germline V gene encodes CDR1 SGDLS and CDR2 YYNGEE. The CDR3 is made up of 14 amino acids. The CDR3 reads CASSPGQGREKLFF. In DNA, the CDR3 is TGTGCCAGCAGCCCGGGACAGGGTAGGGAAAAACTGTTTTTT.

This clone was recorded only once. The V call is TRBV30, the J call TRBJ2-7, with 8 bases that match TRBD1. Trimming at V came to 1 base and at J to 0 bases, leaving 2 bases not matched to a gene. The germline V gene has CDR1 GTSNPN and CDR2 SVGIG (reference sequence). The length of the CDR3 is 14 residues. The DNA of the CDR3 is TGTGCCTGGAGTGGACAGGGGACCTCCTACGAGCAGTACTTC. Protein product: CAWSGQGTSYEQYF.